A single sample is the source of the 25 T cell receptor beta chains below, sequenced in a study of tumor-infiltrating lymphocytes in primary liver carcinoma (dated by TCRdb to 2016 to 2017). TRIzol reagent was used to extract blood RNA from unsorted whole blood, while the DNeasy Blood & Tissue kit provided the germline DNA. The sequencer was an Illumina HiSeq 2500. Using a constant-region primer and ProtoScript II reverse transcriptase, TCRbeta-specific cDNA was reverse-transcribed from around 500 ng total RNA. Construction of the TCRbeta libraries relied on three nested rounds of multiplex PCR, following a slightly modified ARM-PCR procedure. Each of the first two PCR rounds ran for approximately 11 cycles using multiplex TRBV1-TRBV30 forward primers together with a Cbeta reverse primer. Through fastp at Q25 and MiXCR, TCRdb rebuilt clones from the public reads, retaining in-frame beta chains. Each CDR3 protein appears once, grouped with its most common genes and DNA. This sample has about 180,000 distinct CDR3 sequences in its table, and about 60% of those were observed once. 70% to 80% of the sample belongs to the ten largest clones.

Material: peripheral blood. All receptors derive from a man aged 40-49 years with primary liver carcinoma and hepatitis B virus infection.

Note on this clonotype: Germline and junction disagree at one end, which may indicate a read error. The chain has TRBV4-1 and TRBJ2-7; 7 positions match TRBD1. Germline CDR1 is MGHRA and CDR2 is YSYEKL. This CDR3 spans 16 amino acids. CDR3 in amino acids: CAGSLYRDSNSYEQYF. The DNA for the CDR3 is TGCGCCGGCAGCCTGTACCGGGACAGTAATTCCTACGAGCAGTACTTC.

The chain links TRBV11-2 to TRBJ1-1; D unclear. The CDR3 has 15 amino acids. CDR1 is SGHAT and CDR2 is FQNNGV in the germline V gene. Trimming took off 6 bases at V and 4 bases at J, with 18 bases between the two ends. The CDR3 region has the DNA TGTGCCAGCAGTCCATTCCGGACCTGGAGCACTGAAGCTTTCTTT. Residues: CASSPFRTWSTEAFF.

This clonotype was seen a single time. The chain is built from TRBV20-1 and TRBJ2-1, with 10 bases fitting TRBD2. The CDR3 spans 15 residues. The germline gives CDR1 DFQATT, CDR2 SNEGSKA (reference sequence). V shed 5 bases, J shed 4 bases, and the junction held 8 bases outside the gene matches. CDR3 in DNA: TGCAGTGCTTTTAAGAGACTAGCGGGTTACAATGAGCAGTTCTTC. Protein: CSAFKRLAGYNEQFF.

The chain joins TRBV4-1 to TRBJ2-7, with TRBD1 identical over 8 bases. CDR3 size: 17 residues. V was pared by 4 bases and J by 4 bases, with 15 bases of the junction left unmatched. CDR1 is MGHRA and CDR2 is YSYEKL in the germline V gene. CDR3 in DNA: TGCGCCAGCAGCCCCAAGGCCCTTGGGGACAGGTCGTACGAGCAGTACTTC. This encodes CASSPKALGDRSYEQYF.

This clonotype was seen ten or more times. J is TRBJ1-5 and V is TRBV11-2, with 7 bases lining up with TRBD1. V lost 6 bases, J lost 6 bases, and 5 bases stayed unmatched. The CDR3 is 13 amino acids. Germline V gene data show CDR1 as SGHAT and CDR2 as FQNNGV. CDR3 bases: TGTGCCAGCAGTTTCAGGGGGTCTCAGCCCCAGCATTTT. Protein product: CASSFRGSQPQHF.

V is TRBV2 and J is TRBJ2-1; the match to TRBD2 covers 7 bases. Germline V CDR1 and CDR2: SNHLY, FYNNEI. Unmatched junction bases numbered 9, after V lost 8 bases and J lost 5 bases. The CDR3 sequence is 14 residues long. CDR3 in amino acids: CASLFRGRDNEQFF. In DNA form, the CDR3 reads TGTGCCAGCCTATTTAGAGGGAGGGACAATGAGCAGTTCTTC. Full variable domain (missing parts from reference TRBV2 and TRBJ2-1): EPEVTQTPSHQVTQMGQEVILRCVPISNHLYFYWYRQILGQKVEFLVSFYNNEISEKSEIFDDQFSVERPDGSNFTLKIRSTKLEDSAMYFCASLFRGRDNEQFFGPGTRLTVL.

This clonotype was observed a single time. A read error is possible here, since a much larger clone lies one base away. The V and J genes are TRBV4-1 and TRBJ2-1; 7 positions match TRBD2. This CDR3 has 12 amino acids. The germline V gene encodes CDR1 MGHRA and CDR2 YSYEKL. J gave up 12 bases and V 2 bases, and 4 bases lay outside the gene matches. The CDR3: CASSQLGGGQFF. The CDR3 coding sequence is TGCGCCAGCAGCCAATTGGGGGGGGGGCAGTTCTTC.

Comments on this clonotype: The junction departs from the called germline gene at one end, perhaps through a read error. The chain has TRBV4-2 and TRBJ2-7; weak D call: TRBD2 (6 bases). Germline V gene sequence: CDR1 LGHNA, CDR2 YNFKEQ. This CDR3 has 14 residues. Here the CDR3 DNA reads TGTGTCAGCAGCCAAGTGGGGGACTTGACCCTGTTTTCCTTC. This translates into CVSSQVGDLTLFSF.

This clonotype was counted between two and nine times. The chain carries TRBV6-2 or TRBV6-3 and TRBJ1-5; maybe TRBD1 (6 bases). V was shortened by 6 bases and J by 1 base, with 13 bases between the two germline ends. The CDR3 length is 15 residues. Germline values: CDR1 MNHEY, CDR2 SVGEGT. In DNA, the CDR3 is TGTGCCAGCAGAGAGGGGGGACTGAGCAATCAGCCCCAGCATTTT. It specifies CASREGGLSNQPQHF.

The chain joins TRBV4-2 to TRBJ2-1; possible D gene TRBD2, 7 bases. Germline loops: CDR1 LGHNA, CDR2 YNFKEQ. Trimming removed 6 bases at V and 7 bases at J, with 19 bases between. The CDR3 spans 15 residues. CDR3 residues: CASRIRQEGGNEQFF. CDR3 nucleotides: TGTGCCAGCAGGATCCGGCAGGAGGGGGGGAATGAGCAGTTCTTC.

The CDR3 DNA sequence: TGTGCCAGCGTAGTACAAGCGGGAGTCTTGAATGAGCAGTTCTTC. Amino acids: CASVVQAGVLNEQFF. This chain joins TRBV12-3 or TRBV12-4 and TRBJ2-1; 8 positions agree with TRBD2. V trimming: 8 bases; J trimming: 7 bases; junction bases outside the gene matches: 13. The CDR3 loop spans 15 amino acids.

This clonotype was observed a handful of times. The V gene is TRBV12-3 or TRBV12-4, the J gene TRBJ2-2; perhaps D is TRBD1 or TRBD2 (5 bases each). The CDR3 has 17 amino acids. V dropped 1 base and J dropped 0 bases, with 12 bases sitting between them. The CDR3 DNA follows: TGTGCCAGCAGTTTAGTGGTGGGACCTCCGAACACCGGGGAGCTGTTTTTT. It specifies CASSLVVGPPNTGELFF.

Comment on this clonotype: This CDR3 fails to terminate in the conserved phenylalanine or tryptophan, so it likely reflects a read error. Here the CDR3 reads CVSSPSSVAEAFI. CDR3 nucleotide sequence: TGTGTCAGCAGCCCCAGTTCGGTGGCCGAAGCTTTCATT. The chain combines TRBV11-2 with TRBJ1-1; D remains unclear. CDR1 is SGHAT and CDR2 is FQNNGV in the germline V gene. The CDR3 has 13 amino acids.

The chain has TRBV14 and TRBJ1-1, with D tentatively TRBD1 (6 bases). This CDR3 spans 14 amino acids. V lost 4 bases, J lost 1 base, and 10 bases lay in between. Germline CDR1 is SGHDN and CDR2 is FVKESK. The CDR3 is CASSREGGNTEAFF. The CDR3 DNA sequence: TGTGCCAGCAGCCGGGAAGGGGGGAACACTGAAGCTTTCTTT.

Points on this clonotype: At one of its ends the junction is not consistent with the germline gene, which may arise from a read error. This chain uses TRBV6-5 with TRBJ2-2; no reliable D call. There are 9 residues in the CDR3. CDR1 is MNHEY and CDR2 is SVGAGI in the germline V gene. CDR3 amino acids: CGSSYLLFF. The CDR3 coding sequence is TGTGGCAGCAGTTACCTGCTGTTTTTT.

With respect to this clonotype: One junction end disagrees with the germline gene, perhaps due to a read error. The genes are TRBV29-1 and TRBJ1-1; possibly TRBD1 for D (6 bases). CDR1 and CDR2 from the germline V gene are SQVTM and ANQGSEA. This CDR3 has 13 amino acids. CDR3 sequence (DNA): TGCAGCATTGAAACCAGGGGCGCGGATGAAGCTTTCTTT. This sequence encodes CSIETRGADEAFF.

CDR3 sequence (DNA): TGTGCCAGCAACAGGAGCTTGGACTCTTACGAGCAGTACTTC. Protein sequence: CASNRSLDSYEQYF. The V and J genes are TRBV11-2 and TRBJ2-7; D may be TRBD1 or TRBD2 (5 bases each). The ends were cut back, 7 bases at V and 4 bases at J, with 17 bases in the middle. Germline-derived CDR1 and CDR2 are SGHAT and FQNNGV. The CDR3 is made up of 14 amino acids.

Concerning this clonotype: Mismatch with germline at one junction end may stem from a read error. The chain carries TRBV11-2 and TRBJ1-2, with a weak D call TRBD1 (5 bases). Germline V gene data show CDR1 as SGHAT and CDR2 as FQNNGV. The CDR3 covers 12 residues. This chain's CDR3 is CASGGDDYGYAF. The CDR3 DNA follows: TGTGCCAGCGGGGGAGACGACTATGGCTACGCCTTC.

To note about this clonotype: A read error may produce the germline difference seen at one junction end. The gene calls are TRBV11-2 and TRBJ2-1; unclear D gene. CDR3 length equals 14 residues. Germline CDR1 and CDR2: SGHAT and FQNNGV. The CDR3 DNA sequence: TGTGTCAGCAGCTCCCTTGGACGCAACAATGAGCAGTTCTTC. Translating it yields CVSSSLGRNNEQFF.

This clonotype occurred a few times. The V gene is TRBV6-5, the J gene TRBJ2-7; no reliable D call. Per the germline V gene, CDR1 is MNHEY and CDR2 is SVGAGI. This CDR3 spans 11 amino acids. Between the trimmed V and J ends, which lost 0 bases and 6 bases, there was a span of 3 bases. In DNA form, the CDR3 reads TGTGCCAGCAGTTACTCGTTCGAGCAGTACTTC. Encoded protein: CASSYSFEQYF.

Note on this clonotype: This could be a read error, since a much larger clone is one nucleotide away. V gene TRBV4-2 combines with J gene TRBJ2-5, with a possible D match to TRBD1 (5 bases). Germline CDR1 reads LGHNA; CDR2 reads YNFKEQ. This CDR3 contains 15 residues. The CDR3 protein is CANSQDSDGAQTQYF. The CDR3 coding sequence is TGTGCCAACAGCCAAGACAGCGATGGGGCTCAGACCCAGTACTTC.

This clonotype was recorded only once. This chain joins TRBV10-3 and TRBJ2-2; D gene ambiguous. This CDR3 is built from 17 residues. Germline values: CDR1 ENHRY, CDR2 SYGVKD. The V and J ends lost 4 bases and 2 bases respectively, with 17 bases between them. CDR3 nucleotides: TGTGCCATCAGTGTCCGTTCTGGCGGTCTCAACACCGGGGAGCTGTTTTTT. Protein product: CAISVRSGGLNTGELFF.

The CDR3 spells CSVGLVRGNEQFF. CDR3 coding DNA: TGCAGTGTGGGACTAGTTCGGGGCAATGAGCAGTTCTTC. The chain joins TRBV29-1 to TRBJ2-1, with 8 nucleotides matching TRBD2. Per the germline V gene, CDR1 is SQVTM and CDR2 is ANQGSEA. This CDR3 is 13 amino acids long.

The V gene is TRBV6-1, the J gene TRBJ2-7, with 7 bases aligning to TRBD1. This CDR3 is built from 12 residues. J was trimmed by 4 bases and V by 6 bases; bases with no gene match: 3. Germline V lookup: CDR1 MNHNS, CDR2 SASEGT. CDR3 amino acids: CASSVTGYEQYF. In DNA form, the CDR3 reads TGTGCCAGCAGCGTGACAGGGTACGAGCAGTACTTC.

The rearrangement uses TRBV5-1 and TRBJ2-5, with D unclear. The CDR3 covers 13 residues. Germline loops: CDR1 SGHRS, CDR2 YFSETQ. V dropped 1 base and J dropped 2 bases, with 6 bases sitting between them. DNA of the CDR3: TGCGCCAGCAGCTTGTCATTACAAGAGACCCAGTACTTC. This translates into CASSLSLQETQYF.